A selection of T cell receptor beta chains follows, all from one sample in a study of blood T cell repertoires in COVID-19. Repertoires were generated with immunoSEQ multiplex PCR, while TCRdb's copy carries only in-frame clones and drops some. The sample shows 350,000 to 400,000 clones, roughly 87% of them seen only once. The sequencing input was PBMCs or T cells enriched from blood (not recorded which). Receptor source: a woman aged 25 to 39 who had recovered from COVID-19. Both conserved end residues are part of each CDR3. Fields, in order: J gene, clone size, D gene, V gene, CDR3 protein, CDR3 DNA. A D gene is named only where the DNA matches it firmly. The size entry is marked missing in some rows and otherwise reads once, few, many or a size class.

J: TRBJ2-2
size: .
D: .
V: TRBV30
CDR3: CAWSYRRAGELFF
DNA: TGTGCCTGGAGTTACAGACGCGCCGGGGAGCTGTTTTTT

J: TRBJ1-1
size: .
D: .
V: TRBV5-4
CDR3: CASSPQDFSNTEAFF
DNA: TGTGCCAGCAGCCCTCAGGACTTTTCGAACACTGAAGCTTTCTTT

J: TRBJ2-5
size: .
D: .
V: TRBV29-1
CDR3: CSVVYNQETQYF
DNA: TGCAGCGTTGTGTACAACCAAGAGACCCAGTACTTC

J: TRBJ2-7
size: .
D: TRBD2
V: TRBV18
CDR3: CASSPNSGLRLEQYF
DNA: TGTGCCAGCTCACCCAATAGCGGGTTGCGCCTCGAGCAGTACTTC

J: TRBJ2-5
size: .
D: .
V: TRBV28
CDR3: CASSLQGGVQETQYF
DNA: TGTGCCAGCAGTTTACAGGGGGGAGTTCAAGAGACCCAGTACTTC

J: TRBJ1-1
size: few
D: TRBD1
V: TRBV3-1/TRBV3-2
CDR3: CASSQGTDHDLAFF
DNA: TGTGCCAGCAGCCAGGGGACAGACCACGATTTAGCTTTCTTT

J: TRBJ2-7
size: once
D: TRBD1
V: TRBV5-1
CDR3: CASSPYPGQTLYEQYF
DNA: TGCGCCAGCAGCCCCTACCCGGGACAGACTCTCTACGAGCAGTACTTC

J: TRBJ1-4
size: .
D: .
V: TRBV5-4
CDR3: CASSLAGGATNEKLFF
DNA: TGTGCCAGCAGCTTGGCGGGAGGAGCAACTAATGAAAAACTGTTTTTT

J: TRBJ2-2
size: .
D: TRBD1
V: TRBV19
CDR3: CASSVAGTVTGELFF
DNA: TGTGCCAGTAGTGTAGCCGGGACAGTCACCGGGGAGCTGTTTTTT

J: TRBJ2-7
size: .
D: TRBD2
V: TRBV3-1/TRBV3-2
CDR3: CASSQGLAASYEQYF
DNA: TGTGCCAGCAGCCAAGGACTAGCGGCCTCCTACGAGCAGTACTTC

J: TRBJ1-1
size: once
D: .
V: TRBV19
CDR3: CASTEALNTEAFF
DNA: TGTGCCAGTACGGAGGCGCTCAACACTGAAGCTTTCTTT

J: TRBJ2-3
size: .
D: TRBD2
V: TRBV29-1
CDR3: CSVVTSGDYPPYF
DNA: TGCAGCGTTGTCACTAGCGGGGACTATCCCCCGTATTTT

J: TRBJ1-4
size: .
D: .
V: TRBV19
CDR3: CASSRSGFRGEKLFF
DNA: TGTGCCAGTAGTCGCTCGGGATTCAGGGGTGAAAAACTGTTTTTT

J: TRBJ2-7
size: .
D: .
V: TRBV27
CDR3: CASSLTLEGDEQYF
DNA: TGTGCCAGCAGTTTGACACTCGAGGGAGACGAGCAGTACTTC

J: TRBJ2-3
size: once
D: .
V: TRBV25-1
CDR3: CASSQGGTQYF
DNA: TGTGCCAGCAGCCAGGGGGGTACGCAGTATTTT

J: TRBJ2-1
size: once
D: TRBD2
V: TRBV3-1/TRBV3-2
CDR3: CASSQVKLAGAYNEQFF
DNA: TGTGCCAGCAGCCAAGTAAAACTAGCGGGAGCGTACAATGAGCAGTTCTTC

J: TRBJ2-7
size: .
D: TRBD2
V: TRBV5-1
CDR3: CASSFTGTSGSLLDYEQYF
DNA: TGCGCCAGCAGCTTCACCGGGACTAGCGGGAGTCTGTTAGACTACGAGCAGTACTTC

J: TRBJ2-7
size: .
D: .
V: TRBV11-2
CDR3: CASSLDLAYEQYF
DNA: TGTGCCAGCAGCTTAGACCTAGCTTACGAGCAGTACTTC

J: TRBJ1-2
size: .
D: TRBD1
V: TRBV3-1/TRBV3-2
CDR3: CASSRDRGLDYGYTF
DNA: TGTGCCAGCAGCCGGGACAGGGGGTTAGACTATGGCTACACCTTC

J: TRBJ1-4
size: .
D: .
V: TRBV6-5
CDR3: CASRAGANEKLFF
DNA: TGTGCCAGCAGGGCAGGGGCGAATGAAAAACTGTTTTTT

J: TRBJ1-4
size: .
D: .
V: TRBV12-5
CDR3: CASGTGATNEKLFF
DNA: TGTGCTAGTGGGACAGGCGCAACTAATGAAAAACTGTTTTTT

J: TRBJ2-7
size: .
D: TRBD2
V: TRBV20-1
CDR3: CSASLGLAEYYEQYF
DNA: TGCAGTGCTAGTTTAGGACTAGCGGAGTACTACGAGCAGTACTTC

J: TRBJ1-6
size: .
D: .
V: TRBV6-5
CDR3: CASSYGRGHSPLHF
DNA: TGTGCCAGCAGTTACGGCAGGGGCCATTCACCCCTCCACTTT

J: TRBJ2-5
size: .
D: TRBD2
V: TRBV27
CDR3: CASSHGLAGETQYF
DNA: TGTGCCAGCAGCCACGGACTAGCGGGGGAGACCCAGTACTTC

J: TRBJ1-3
size: .
D: .
V: TRBV5-1
CDR3: CASSLGASAGNTIYF
DNA: TGCGCCAGCAGCTTAGGGGCCTCTGCTGGAAACACCATATATTTT

J: TRBJ2-2
size: .
D: TRBD1
V: TRBV19
CDR3: CAILTGTGDTGELFF
DNA: TGTGCCATCCTGACCGGGACAGGAGACACCGGGGAGCTGTTTTTT

J: TRBJ1-2
size: few
D: .
V: TRBV3-1/TRBV3-2
CDR3: CASSQAGGDLSGYTF
DNA: TGTGCCAGCAGCCAAGCCGGAGGGGACTTAAGTGGCTACACCTTC

J: TRBJ2-7
size: .
D: .
V: TRBV10-1
CDR3: CASSKGESYEQYF
DNA: TGCGCCAGCAGCAAGGGGGAATCCTACGAGCAGTACTTC

J: TRBJ2-1
size: .
D: TRBD2
V: TRBV18
CDR3: CASSPTSGRVGNEQFF
DNA: TGTGCCAGCTCCCCAACTAGCGGGAGAGTCGGCAATGAGCAGTTCTTC